A selection of T cell receptor beta chains follows, all from one sample in a study of blood T cell repertoires in COVID-19. Profiling relied on immunoSEQ multiplex PCR, and the TCRdb table lists in-frame clones only, not all of them. The table has about 150,000 clones, around 90% seen once. Sequenced: peripheral blood. The receptor source for this set is a woman aged 45-59 years with acute or convalescent COVID-19. The CDR3 runs from the conserved cysteine through the conserved F or W. A D gene is named only where the DNA matches it firmly. Size values are once, few and many counts, or a class for expanded clones, and some rows have none.

j_gene | v_gene | d_gene | abundance | CDR3nt | CDR3aa
TRBJ2-3 | TRBV7-9 | - | - | TGTGCCAGCAGCTACCCCACAGGGTCCGGCACAGATACGCAGTATTTT | CASSYPTGSGTDTQYF
TRBJ1-2 | TRBV6-1 | - | - | TGTGCCAGCAGTGAGGCAGGGAGGTATGGCTACACCTTC | CASSEAGRYGYTF
TRBJ2-2 | TRBV30 | TRBD2 | - | TGTGCCTGGAGGGGGACTAGCTCGACCGGGGAGCTGTTTTTT | CAWRGTSSTGELFF
TRBJ2-1 | TRBV7-3 | TRBD2 | once | TGTGCCAGCAGCTTTGCGGGAGGTGGAAGCAATGAGCAGTTCTTC | CASSFAGGGSNEQFF
TRBJ1-5 | TRBV5-1 | TRBD1 | - | TGCGCCAGCAGCTTGGAGGGGACAGGGGGGTCTCAGCCCCAGCATTTT | CASSLEGTGGSQPQHF
TRBJ1-2 | TRBV9 | - | - | TGTGCCAGCAGCGTTGGGGGCCCCTATGGCTACACCTTC | CASSVGGPYGYTF
TRBJ1-1 | TRBV15 | TRBD1 | - | TGTGCCACCAGCAGAACAGGGGAAACTGAAGCTTTCTTT | CATSRTGETEAFF
TRBJ2-1 | TRBV4-1 | TRBD2 | once | TGCGCCAGCAGCCACCCCCCTAGGCGGGGGGGGGATGAGCAGTTCTTC | CASSHPPRRGGDEQFF
TRBJ1-6 | TRBV6-5 | - | - | TGTGCCAGCTCGACCGGGACATTTAATTCACCCCTCCACTTT | CASSTGTFNSPLHF
TRBJ1-5 | TRBV28 | - | - | TGTGCCAGCAGTTTCCGGTATAGCAATCAGCCCCAGCATTTT | CASSFRYSNQPQHF
TRBJ2-6 | TRBV10-1 | - | - | TGCGCCAGACCCCAGGGGAACGGGGCCAACGTCCTGACTTTC | CARPQGNGANVLTF
TRBJ2-1 | TRBV27 | TRBD2 | - | TGTGCCAGCACCGGGACTAGCGGCCGTAGCTCCTACAATGAGCAGTTCTTC | CASTGTSGRSSYNEQFF
TRBJ2-2 | TRBV6-5 | - | - | TGTGCCAGCAGTTATCAGGGTGGGAACACCGGGGAGCTGTTTTTT | CASSYQGGNTGELFF
TRBJ2-3 | TRBV24-1 | TRBD1 | - | TGTGCCACCAGTGAACCGACAGGGCTTCGCGATACGCAGTATTTT | CATSEPTGLRDTQYF
TRBJ2-2 | TRBV5-4 | TRBD2 | - | TGTGCCAGCAGCCCGCCCCCTAGCGGGAGTCGAACCGGGGAGCTGTTTTTT | CASSPPPSGSRTGELFF
TRBJ1-1 | TRBV6-5 | TRBD1 | few | TGTGCCAGCAGTTCCCCCGGGACAGGGAGGGAAGCTTTCTTT | CASSSPGTGREAFF
TRBJ1-2 | TRBV6-5 | TRBD1 | - | TGTGCCAGCAGTACCCGACAGGGGACGTCTGGTGGCTACACCTTC | CASSTRQGTSGGYTF
TRBJ1-6 | TRBV5-1 | TRBD1 | - | TGCGCCAGCAGTCTCTGGGACAGGTCGAATTCACCCCTCCACTTT | CASSLWDRSNSPLHF
TRBJ2-2 | TRBV6-5 | TRBD2 | - | TGTGCCAGCAGTTACGGACTAGCCACCGGGGAGCTGTTTTTT | CASSYGLATGELFF
TRBJ2-7 | TRBV2 | - | once | TGTGCCAGCAACCAGGGGATCGGGGCCTACGAGCAGTACTTC | CASNQGIGAYEQYF
TRBJ1-1 | TRBV12-3/TRBV12-4 | TRBD1 | - | TGTGCCAGCAGTTTAGCGGACAGGAGTGAAGCTTTCTTT | CASSLADRSEAFF
TRBJ1-1 | TRBV4-2 | - | few | TGTGCCAGCAGCCAAGATGGCGGTTTGAACACTGAAGCTTTCTTT | CASSQDGGLNTEAFF
TRBJ2-7 | TRBV29-1 | TRBD1 | few | TGCAGCGTTGAAGATAGGGGACAGGCTTACTACGAGCAGTACTTC | CSVEDRGQAYYEQYF
TRBJ2-1 | TRBV5-4 | - | - | TGTGCCAGCAGCCGCGGGACTGAGTCCTACAATGAGCAGTTCTTC | CASSRGTESYNEQFF
TRBJ1-2 | TRBV7-9 | TRBD1 | - | TGTGCCAGCAGCTTAGCGCGAAGGGGGCACGGCTACACCTTC | CASSLARRGHGYTF
TRBJ2-3 | TRBV4-2 | TRBD2 | - | TGTGCCAGCAGCCTAAGACTAGCGGGAGGGCCTGACACAGATACGCAGTATTTT | CASSLRLAGGPDTDTQYF
TRBJ1-1 | TRBV5-5 | TRBD1 | - | TGTGCCAGCAGCTTCAATCCAGGGGGCACTGAAGCTTTCTTT | CASSFNPGGTEAFF
TRBJ2-1 | TRBV28 | TRBD2 | once | TGCGGGACTAGCGGGAACTCCAATGAGCAGTTCTTC | CGTSGNSNEQFF
TRBJ2-3 | TRBV24-1 | TRBD2 | - | TGTGCCACCAGTGACCCGTCACTAGCGGGAGGAACAGATACGCAGTATTTT | CATSDPSLAGGTDTQYF
TRBJ2-3 | TRBV30 | TRBD1 | - | TGTGCCTGGACCGTCCCAAGGACAGGGACTACAGATACGCAGTATTTT | CAWTVPRTGTTDTQYF